This passage covers 5 T cell receptor beta chains from one sample sequenced in a study of T cell changes during pregnancy in multiple sclerosis. Using immunoSEQ multiplex PCR, the repertoire was profiled, and TCRdb retains in-frame clones only, with some absent. The table includes approximately 30,000 clones, 88% detected once. This sample comprised CD8+ T cells from peripheral blood mononuclear cells, obtained in the second trimester of pregnancy. These TCRs come from a female donor with multiple sclerosis, enrolled in a pregnancy study.

This chain links TRBV21-1 with TRBJ2-2; TRBD2 was called by the table and not checked on the DNA. TRBV21-1 is assigned pseudogene status. The CDR3 has 17 residues. CDR3 sequence (DNA): TGTGCCAGCAGCAATATTCGCCTCATAGGAGGAACCGGGGAGCTGTTTTTT. Its translation is CASSNIRLIGGTGELFF.

This clone is a singleton in its sample. The chain links TRBV6-1 to TRBJ1-5, with D possibly being TRBD1 (5 bases). Germline V lookup: CDR1 MNHNS, CDR2 SASEGT. The V and J ends lost 0 bases and 4 bases respectively, with 16 bases between them. The CDR3 runs 17 residues. The CDR3, as DNA: TGTGCCAGCAGTGAAGCCCCCGAAGGGGTGGGGAATCAGCCCCAGCATTTT. Its protein product is CASSEAPEGVGNQPQHF.

This clone was detected a few times. This sequence joins TRBV6-5 and TRBJ2-3; a possible D gene is TRBD2 (7 bases). V lost 3 bases to trimming and J lost 2 bases, with 12 bases between them. Germline V CDR1 and CDR2: MNHEY, SVGAGI. The CDR3 runs 15 residues. The CDR3: CASSYNGGATDTQYF. The CDR3, as DNA: TGTGCCAGCAGTTATAATGGGGGGGCCACAGATACGCAGTATTTT.

This clone was detected once. The chain joins TRBV7-9 to TRBJ2-1; D may be TRBD2 (7 bases). Deletions cut 4 bases from V and 8 bases from J, with 15 bases between. Germline assignment: CDR1 SEHNR and CDR2 FQNEAQ (reference sequence). This CDR3 region has 14 residues. CDR3 amino acids: CASSYGGGGDEQFF. The CDR3 nucleotides are TGTGCCAGCAGCTATGGGGGCGGGGGTGATGAGCAGTTCTTC.

V and J are TRBV10-1 and TRBJ2-5, with 9 nucleotides matching TRBD2. CDR1 WNHNN and CDR2 SYGVQD come from the germline V gene (reference sequence). The CDR3 covers 16 residues. V lost 3 bases to trimming and J lost 1 base; unmatched junction nucleotides: 6. CDR3 bases: TGCGCCAGCAGTGAATCTGGGCGGGGGGGCCAAGAGACCCAGTACTTC. It codes for CASSESGRGGQETQYF.